The 21 T cell receptor beta chains presented below share a single source sample, sequenced in a study of graft-versus-host responses after intestinal transplantation (dated by TCRdb to about 2021). The library was made by the immunoSEQ multiplex PCR assay. TCRdb obtained this table from immuneACCESS and retained in-frame rearrangements with V and J assigned. These tables miss some clones; where compared with another copy, unresolved V genes account for less than half of the shortfall, and the remainder is unexplained. The sample profile shows 15,000 or so clones; about 68% of them were found once. Of the sample, around 9% is held by the ten largest clones. Intraepithelial and lamina propria lymphocytes were isolated from graft specimens using dithiothreitol, EDTA incubations and collagenase D digestion. Sequences were derived from ileum tissue, sampled approximately 670 days after intestinal transplantation. The receptors originated from a human patient who received an intestinal transplant, so some T cells may come from the graft donor.

The chain employs TRBV6-1 and TRBJ2-4; 7 bases are shared with TRBD1. V lost 3 bases, J lost 3 bases, and 8 bases stayed unmatched. Germline assignment: CDR1 MNHNS and CDR2 SASEGT. CDR3 length equals 16 residues. This CDR3 is CASSDFDRADKNIQYF. The CDR3 nucleotides read TGTGCCAGCAGTGACTTTGACAGGGCGGACAAAAACATTCAGTACTTC.

This clone turned up a few times. CDR3 DNA sequence: TGTGCCAGCAGTCCCGGGACAACCCCCACCGGGGAGCTGTTTTTT. Translating gives CASSPGTTPTGELFF. The gene calls are TRBV6-4 and TRBJ2-2, with a tentative D call TRBD1 (6 bases). V lost 5 bases, J lost 4 bases, and 14 bases lay in between. This CDR3 is 15 amino acids long. Germline V gene lookup returns CDR1 MRHNA and CDR2 SNTAGT.

The rearrangement joins TRBV5-1 to TRBJ2-5, with D possibly matching TRBD2 (6 bases). The CDR3 is 17 residues long. Looked up from germline, CDR1 is SGHRS and CDR2 is YFSETQ. Trimming removed 4 bases from V and 2 bases from J, with 21 bases in between. CDR3 in amino acids: CASSDRGRKPHQETQYF. CDR3 in DNA: TGCGCCAGCAGCGATCGGGGGAGAAAACCCCATCAAGAGACCCAGTACTTC.

J is TRBJ1-2 and V is TRBV15, with D possibly matching TRBD1 (5 bases). CDR3 length equals 13 residues. Germline V gives CDR1 LNHNV, CDR2 YYDKDF (reference sequence). Trimming pared 0 bases from V and 4 bases from J, leaving 6 bases between. CDR3 DNA sequence: TGTGCCACCAGCAGAGACAGGGCCTATGGCTACACCTTC. Its protein product is CATSRDRAYGYTF.

This clone was observed a few times. The V call is TRBV21-1, the J call TRBJ1-4. TRBV21-1 is tagged as a pseudogene. This CDR3 has 11 residues. CDR3: CASSRGEKLFF. CDR3 in DNA: TGTGCCAGCAGCAGAGGTGAAAAACTGTTTTTT.

The chain links TRBV10-3 to TRBJ1-5; D gene ambiguous. Trimming stripped 3 bases from V and 0 bases from J, with 9 bases between. The CDR3 is 15 amino acids. The V gene's germline CDR1 is ENHRY and CDR2 SYGVKD. Here the CDR3 DNA reads TGTGCCATCAGTGACCCCACTTATAGCAATCAGCCCCAGCATTTT. Translation: CAISDPTYSNQPQHF.

The chain is built from TRBV7-2 and TRBJ1-2; 7 nucleotides agree with TRBD1. This CDR3 is built from 13 residues. J was trimmed by 6 bases and V by 5 bases; bases with no gene match: 6. Germline lookup yields CDR1 SGHTA and CDR2 FQGNSA. The chain's CDR3 is CASSQDREDGYTF. Here the CDR3 DNA reads TGTGCCAGCAGCCAAGACAGGGAGGATGGCTACACCTTC.

This chain uses TRBV23-1 with TRBJ1-2, with D maybe TRBD1 (5 bases). TRBV23-1 is recorded as an ORF, its role being uncertain. Trimming took off 0 bases at V and 4 bases at J, with 12 bases between the two ends. The CDR3 has 15 amino acids. The CDR3 region is CASSQSGEGSYGYTF. DNA for the CDR3: TGCGCCAGCAGTCAATCAGGGGAAGGAAGCTATGGCTACACCTTC.

This clone was seen a few times. J is TRBJ1-4 and V is TRBV5-1; perhaps TRBD1 as D (5 bases). This CDR3 has 14 residues. CDR1 and CDR2 from the germline V gene are SGHRS and YFSETQ. V gave up 1 base and J gave up 8 bases, with 12 bases separating them. CDR3 residues: CASSLFQGGEKLFF. The CDR3 nucleotides read TGCGCCAGCAGCTTGTTCCAGGGAGGGGAAAAACTGTTTTTT.

This chain connects TRBV7-2 to TRBJ2-3; 9 bases map to TRBD2. This CDR3 contains 16 residues. Germline CDR1 reads SGHTA; CDR2 reads FQGNSA. J was trimmed by 1 base and V by 5 bases; bases with no gene match: 7. The CDR3 DNA is TGTGCCAGCAGCCCCGCGCGGGGGGGCCGCACAGATACGCAGTATTTT. It codes for CASSPARGGRTDTQYF.

This clone was found a few times. In the same sample, other DNA sequences code for this CDR3. This chain uses TRBV19 with TRBJ2-1; the match to TRBD2 covers 14 bases. V shed 3 bases and J 7 bases; nucleotides not matched to a gene: 2. The CDR3 has 15 residues. The germline CDR1 and CDR2 sequences are LNHDA and SQIVND (reference sequence). This CDR3 is CASSIGLAGGNEQFF. The CDR3 DNA reads as TGTGCCAGTAGTATTGGACTAGCGGGGGGTAATGAGCAGTTCTTC.

The chain joins TRBV28 to TRBJ1-2, with 9 nucleotides matching TRBD1. V lost 5 bases, J lost 4 bases, and 11 bases stayed unmatched. CDR3 size: 16 residues. CDR1 is MDHEN, CDR2 SYDVKM, per germline. The CDR3 bases are TGTGCCAGCAGTATGATAGTACAGGGGGCTGGCTATGGCTACACCTTC. It encodes CASSMIVQGAGYGYTF.

The chain links TRBV6-1 to TRBJ1-2; 7 bases map to TRBD1. J lost 8 bases, V lost 1 base, and 13 bases had no gene match. CDR3 length: 16 residues. Germline V lookup: CDR1 MNHNS, CDR2 SASEGT. CDR3 sequence reads: CASSEVGSTGQRGYTF. CDR3 in DNA: TGTGCCAGCAGTGAAGTCGGATCGACAGGGCAGAGGGGCTACACCTTC.

V is TRBV7-8 and J is TRBJ1-4; D unresolved. V was cut by 1 base and J by 6 bases, with 9 bases left in between. Per germline, CDR1 SGHVS and CDR2 FQNEAQ. The CDR3 consists of 14 residues. The CDR3 bases are TGTGCCAGCAGCTTAGATCGCGGCTATGAAAAACTGTTTTTT. It yields the protein CASSLDRGYEKLFF.

The V call is TRBV19, the J call TRBJ2-1; 9 bases agree with TRBD2. CDR1 is LNHDA and CDR2 is SQIVND in the germline V gene (reference sequence). V lost 3 bases, J lost 7 bases, and 13 bases stayed unmatched. The CDR3 runs 17 residues. The CDR3 DNA reads TGTGCCAGTAGTATCAATCCGCGGGGGGGCTTGAGGAATGAGCAGTTCTTC. It is translated as CASSINPRGGLRNEQFF.

The V call is TRBV29-1, the J call TRBJ2-5, with unresolved D. The CDR3 covers 15 residues. The germline V and J ends were trimmed by 3 bases and 5 bases, with 19 bases remaining between them. Germline V gives CDR1 SQVTM, CDR2 ANQGSEA. The CDR3 DNA reads TGCAGCGTTGATCGAGGTGTTAGAGCCACGGAGACCCAGTACTTC. Translated, it gives CSVDRGVRATETQYF.

The CDR3 loop is CATSPGGGQALTGELFF. The CDR3 DNA reads as TGTGCCACCAGCCCCGGAGGGGGACAGGCCCTTACCGGGGAGCTGTTTTTT. V is TRBV15 and J is TRBJ2-2, with 8 bases fitting TRBD1. CDR3 length equals 17 residues. V trimming: 5 bases; J trimming: 5 bases; junction bases outside the gene matches: 13. CDR1 and CDR2 (germline): LNHNV, YYDKDF (reference sequence).

This clone came up once. V usage is TRBV2 and J usage is TRBJ1-3; D is perhaps TRBD1 (6 bases). CDR1 SNHLY and CDR2 FYNNEI come from the germline V gene. The CDR3 is 16 residues long. The V end was cut by 7 bases, the J end by 0 bases, with 16 bases between. The CDR3: CASNEGVYRSGNTIYF. CDR3 coding DNA: TGTGCCAGCAACGAGGGGGTATACCGCTCTGGAAACACCATATATTTT.

The V and J genes are TRBV16 and TRBJ1-2; D is unresolved. Trimming removed 5 bases from V and 4 bases from J, with 23 bases in between. In germline, CDR1 is KGHSY, CDR2 FQNENV. This CDR3 is 17 amino acids long. CDR3 in amino acids: CASSSARIVRKTYGYTF. In DNA, the CDR3 is TGTGCCAGCAGCAGTGCGAGGATCGTTAGAAAGACCTATGGCTACACCTTC.

This chain connects TRBV4-3 to TRBJ2-6; D may be TRBD1 (5 bases). Germline loops: CDR1 LGHNA, CDR2 YSLEER. V lost 3 bases and J 1 base, leaving 10 bases between the germline ends. This CDR3 region has 16 residues. This CDR3 reads CASSQDTTSGANVLTF. CDR3 DNA: TGCGCCAGCAGCCAGGACACCACTTCTGGGGCCAACGTCCTGACTTTC.

The rearrangement joins TRBV7-9 to TRBJ2-5, with D uncertain. Germline V gene data show CDR1 as SEHNR and CDR2 as FQNEAQ (reference sequence). V was trimmed by 5 bases and J by 2 bases, leaving 6 bases between them. The CDR3 sequence is 12 residues long. The DNA for the CDR3 is TGTGCCAGCAGCCCACAGCAAGAGACCCAGTACTTC. Protein sequence: CASSPQQETQYF. The full variable domain, in which reference TRBV7-9 and TRBJ2-5 provide the parts outside the CDR3, is DTGVSQNPRHKITKRGQNVTFRCDPISEHNRLYWYRQTLGQGPEFLTYFQNEAQLEKSRLLSDRFSAERPKGSFSTLEIQRTEQGDSAMYLCASSPQQETQYFGPGTRLLVL.